The source of this T cell receptor (beta chain) is a study of CD8 T cells in Susac syndrome. The multiple sclerosis controls were treatment-naive patients with relapsing-remitting disease that was stable or active. After extraction with the RNeasy kit, about 0.5 to 1 ug of the RNA was reverse transcribed using random hexamers. Amplification of the TCR beta CDR3 was carried out by immunoSEQ multiplex PCR, which spanned a total of 54 Vbeta and 13 Jbeta segments. TCRdb re-called the immunoSEQ multiplex PCR reads with MiXCR, one entry per CDR3 protein. This table holds approximately 150,000 distinct CDR3 sequences, less than 95% found once. Sample: CD4+ T cells from PBMCs. This receptor was obtained from a human donor with multiple sclerosis.

This CDR3 is CASSAAGLPHNEQFF. The CDR3 DNA reads TGTGCCAGCAGCGCAGCGGGGCTTCCACACAATGAGCAGTTCTTC. The chain links TRBV9 to TRBJ2-1, with 7 bases identical to TRBD2. Germline CDR1 reads SGDLS; CDR2 reads YYNGEE. Trimming took 3 bases from V and 5 from J; bases not matched to a gene: 8. The CDR3 length is 15 residues.